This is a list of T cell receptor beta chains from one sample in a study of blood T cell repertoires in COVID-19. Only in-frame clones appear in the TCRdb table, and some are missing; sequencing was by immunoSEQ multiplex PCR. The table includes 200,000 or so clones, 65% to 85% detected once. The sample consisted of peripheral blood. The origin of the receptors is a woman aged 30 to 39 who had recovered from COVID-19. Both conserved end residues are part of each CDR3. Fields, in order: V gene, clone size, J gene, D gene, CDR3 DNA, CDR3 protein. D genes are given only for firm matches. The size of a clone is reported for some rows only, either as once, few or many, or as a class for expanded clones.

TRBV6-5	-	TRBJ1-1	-	TGTGCCAGCAGCGGGGAATCCGAAGCTTTCTTT	CASSGESEAFF
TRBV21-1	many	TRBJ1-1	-	TGTGCCAGCAGCAAAGCTGCCGGGTGGGGGGAGAACACTGAAGCTTTCTTT	CASSKAAGWGENTEAFF
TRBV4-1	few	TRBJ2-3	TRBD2	TGCGCCAGCAGCCAAAAGGGTAGCGGGGGGGTGGATACGCAGTATTTT	CASSQKGSGGVDTQYF
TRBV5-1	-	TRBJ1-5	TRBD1	TGCGCCAGCAGCTTCACAGGGGAAAATCAGCCCCAGCATTTT	CASSFTGENQPQHF
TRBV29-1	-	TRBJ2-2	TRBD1	TGCAGCGGCCGACAGGGGGCCGGGGAGCTGTTTTTT	CSGRQGAGELFF
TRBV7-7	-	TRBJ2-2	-	TGTGCTAGCAGCTTAGGTGCCAGGGACACCGGGGAGCTGTTTTTT	CASSLGARDTGELFF
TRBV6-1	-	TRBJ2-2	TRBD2	TGTGCCAGCAGGGGGGGGACCGGGGAGCTGTTTTTT	CASRGGTGELFF
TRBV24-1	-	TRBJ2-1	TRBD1	TGTGCCACCAGTGATCCGGGACAGGGGGCATATGAGCAGTTCTTC	CATSDPGQGAYEQFF
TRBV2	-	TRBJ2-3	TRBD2	TGTGCCAGCAGTGAGGGGACTAGCGGGAGCACAGATACGCAGTATTTT	CASSEGTSGSTDTQYF
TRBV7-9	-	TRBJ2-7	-	TGTGCCAGCAGCTTAAGGGTAGGGGACGAGCAGTACTTC	CASSLRVGDEQYF
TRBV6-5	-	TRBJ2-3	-	TGTGCCAGCAGTCCGGGGGTGGATACGCAGTATTTT	CASSPGVDTQYF
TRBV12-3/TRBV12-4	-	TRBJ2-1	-	TGTGCCAGCAGTTTCAGGCAGGGTGAGCAGTTCTTC	CASSFRQGEQFF
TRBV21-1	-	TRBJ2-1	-	TGTGCCAGCAGCAATATCCCGACCACCCACCCCGGGAGAAAGTTCTTC	CASSNIPTTHPGRKFF
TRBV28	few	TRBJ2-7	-	TGTGCCAGCAGCCTGTCCAGGGGGCAGTACTTC	CASSLSRGQYF
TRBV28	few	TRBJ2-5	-	TGTGCCAGCAGCCCGGGACACCGCTCTACCCAGTACTTC	CASSPGHRSTQYF
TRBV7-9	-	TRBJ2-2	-	TGTGCCAGCAGCTTACGTCGGCAGGGGCCCAACACCGGGGAGCTGTTTTTT	CASSLRRQGPNTGELFF
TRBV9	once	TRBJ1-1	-	TGTGCCAGCAGCGCGGGACTTCCCATGAACACTGAAGCTTTCTTT	CASSAGLPMNTEAFF
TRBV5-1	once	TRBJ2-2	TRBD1	TGCGCCAGCAGCCCCTGGGGACAGGGGACCGGGGAGCTGTTTTTT	CASSPWGQGTGELFF
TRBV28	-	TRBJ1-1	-	TGTGCCACCTTCCCGGGGGTCTTGGGTTTAAACACTGAAGCTTTCTTT	CATFPGVLGLNTEAFF
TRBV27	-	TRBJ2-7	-	TGTGCCAGCAGTATCACAGGGACCTACGAGCAGTACTTC	CASSITGTYEQYF
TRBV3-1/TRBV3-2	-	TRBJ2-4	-	TGTGCCAGCAGCCAAGACGCAGGCGACGTAGCCAAAAACATTCAGTACTTC	CASSQDAGDVAKNIQYF
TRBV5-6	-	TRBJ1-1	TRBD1	TGTGCCAGCAGCTTGGCCCCCGAGACAGGGGGCACTGAAGCTTTCTTT	CASSLAPETGGTEAFF
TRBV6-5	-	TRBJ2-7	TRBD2	TGTGCCAGCAGTTACGGGCTAGCGGGAGACTACGAGCAGTACTTC	CASSYGLAGDYEQYF
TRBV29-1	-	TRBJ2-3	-	TGCAGCGTATCCCAGGACCAAGAGCGGGATACGCAGTATTTT	CSVSQDQERDTQYF
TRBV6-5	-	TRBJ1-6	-	TGTGCCAGCAGCAGGACTAGAGCTGGGTTTTCACCCCTCCACTTT	CASSRTRAGFSPLHF
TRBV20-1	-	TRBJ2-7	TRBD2	TGCAGTGCTAGTGGGACTAGCGGGAGCTCCTACGAGCAGTACTTC	CSASGTSGSSYEQYF
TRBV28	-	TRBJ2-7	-	TGTGCCAGCAGTTTATTCCCCTTGGGAGTCAGTCGCCACGAGCAGTACTTC	CASSLFPLGVSRHEQYF
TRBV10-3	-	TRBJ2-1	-	TGTGCCATCAGTGGTGGGGGGGCACAATACAATGAGCAGTTCTTC	CAISGGGAQYNEQFF
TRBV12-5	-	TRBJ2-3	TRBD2	TGTGCTAGTGGAACTAGCGGGAGACAAGATACGCAGTATTTT	CASGTSGRQDTQYF
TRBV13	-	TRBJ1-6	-	TGTGCCAGCAGCGCCCACAGGGAAATGGATTCACCCCTCCACTTT	CASSAHREMDSPLHF
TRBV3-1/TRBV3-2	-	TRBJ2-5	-	TGTGCCAGCAGCCAAACTTTCGGGAAAGAGACCCAGTACTTC	CASSQTFGKETQYF
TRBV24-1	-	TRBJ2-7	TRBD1	TGTGCCACCAGTGACCCCCGACAGGGCTCCTACGAGCAGTACTTC	CATSDPRQGSYEQYF
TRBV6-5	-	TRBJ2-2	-	TGTGCCAGCAGTTACACCAGGGTAAACACCGGGGAGCTGTTTTTT	CASSYTRVNTGELFF
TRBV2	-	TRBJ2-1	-	TGTGCCAGCAGTGAGACGAGGGCTTTTGAGCAGTTCTTC	CASSETRAFEQFF
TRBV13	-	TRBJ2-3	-	TGTGCCAGCAGCTCTACCAACGGGGATACGCAGTATTTT	CASSSTNGDTQYF
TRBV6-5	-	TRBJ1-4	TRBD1	TGTGCCAGCACCTTGGGACAGCAGAATGAAAAACTGTTTTTT	CASTLGQQNEKLFF
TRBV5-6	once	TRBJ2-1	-	TGTGCCAGCAGCTTGGGGCAGGGTCTCTCCTACAATGAGCAGTTCTTC	CASSLGQGLSYNEQFF
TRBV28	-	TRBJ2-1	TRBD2	TGTGCCAGCAGAACAATCATAGCGGGAGGGTCCGATGAGCAGTTCTTC	CASRTIIAGGSDEQFF
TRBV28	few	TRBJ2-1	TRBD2	TGTGCCAGCAGTCCCCGCCATACAGCGGGAGGGCTGCACAATGAGCAGTTCTTC	CASSPRHTAGGLHNEQFF
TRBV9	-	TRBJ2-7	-	TGTGCCAGCAGCGACGGCGGGACGGTCTCCGAGCAGTACTTC	CASSDGGTVSEQYF
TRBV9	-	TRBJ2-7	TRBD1	TGTGCCAGCAGCCCGTCCGGGACAGGGGCCTACGAGCAGTACTTC	CASSPSGTGAYEQYF
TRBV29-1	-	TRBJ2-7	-	TGCAGCGTAGGGGAGGATGGCGGGGCCTCCTACGAGCAGTACTTC	CSVGEDGGASYEQYF
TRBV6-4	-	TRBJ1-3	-	TGTGCCAGCAGTGAGAGTAGCGACTCTGGAAACACCATATATTTT	CASSESSDSGNTIYF
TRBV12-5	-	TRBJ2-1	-	TGTGCTAGTGGTTTGGCCAGCGGGCGTTACCAGTTCTTC	CASGLASGRYQFF
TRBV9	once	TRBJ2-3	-	TGTGCCAGCAGCGTCGACTCCCAGGGAGATACGCAGTATTTT	CASSVDSQGDTQYF
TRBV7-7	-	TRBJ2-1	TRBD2	TGTGCTAGCAGCTTAGGGCTAGCGGGAGGAAATGAGCAGTTCTTC	CASSLGLAGGNEQFF
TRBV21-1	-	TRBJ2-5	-	TGTGCCAGCAGCACTTTCATACTCACCCAGTACTTC	CASSTFILTQYF
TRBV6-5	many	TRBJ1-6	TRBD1	TGTGCCAGCAGCCTAACGGTAGCAGGGGGTTCACCCCTCCACTTT	CASSLTVAGGSPLHF
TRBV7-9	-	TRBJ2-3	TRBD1	TGTGCCAGCAGCTTAGTACAAATGGGACAGGGGTATTCGTATTTT	CASSLVQMGQGYSYF
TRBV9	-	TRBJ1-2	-	TGTGCCAGCAGCACAAGTCTCAGGGGCAACGAAGCTAACTATGGCTACACCTTC	CASSTSLRGNEANYGYTF
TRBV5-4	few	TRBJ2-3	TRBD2	TGTGCCAGCAGCTTGCGGGAGGGAGGCACAGATACGCAGTATTTT	CASSLREGGTDTQYF
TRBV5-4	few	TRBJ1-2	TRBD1	TGTGCCAGCTCGACAGGGACAGTTGGCTACACCTTC	CASSTGTVGYTF
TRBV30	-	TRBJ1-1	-	TGTGCCTGGTCCCAACTCGTGAACACTGAAGCTTTCTTT	CAWSQLVNTEAFF
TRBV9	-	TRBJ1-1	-	TGTGCCAGCAGCGTAGTGGCAGGGCTAGACACTGAAGCTTTCTTT	CASSVVAGLDTEAFF